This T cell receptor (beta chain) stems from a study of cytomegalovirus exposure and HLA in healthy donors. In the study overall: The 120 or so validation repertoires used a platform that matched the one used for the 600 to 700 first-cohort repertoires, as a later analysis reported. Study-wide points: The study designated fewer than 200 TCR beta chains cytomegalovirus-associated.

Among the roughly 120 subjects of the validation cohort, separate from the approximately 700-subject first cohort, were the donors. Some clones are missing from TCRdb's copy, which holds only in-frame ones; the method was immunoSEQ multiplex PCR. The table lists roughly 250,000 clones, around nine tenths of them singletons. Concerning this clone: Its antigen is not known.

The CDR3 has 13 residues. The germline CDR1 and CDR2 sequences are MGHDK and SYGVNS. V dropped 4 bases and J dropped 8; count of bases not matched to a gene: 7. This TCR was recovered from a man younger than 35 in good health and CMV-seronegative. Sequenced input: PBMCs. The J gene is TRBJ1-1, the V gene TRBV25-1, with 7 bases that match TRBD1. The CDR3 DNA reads TGTGCCAGCAGTGCGCCAAAGGGGGCCGAAGCTTTCTTT. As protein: CASSAPKGAEAFF.